This entry lists 22 T cell receptor beta chains sequenced from one sample in a study of cytomegalovirus exposure and HLA in healthy donors (dated by TCRdb to about 2017). Library preparation was by the immunoSEQ multiplex PCR assay. For the multiplex PCR, a mixture combining 60 forward primers for TCR Vbeta segments and 13 reverse primers for TCR Jbeta segments was used. The immuneACCESS repertoire file appears here via TCRdb, limited to in-frame rearrangements. These files lack a portion of the clones; in checked studies, under half of the deficit traces to unresolved V genes, and the cause of the others is not known. For this sample the table gives 100,000 to 150,000 clones, of which around 74% were detected only once. Roughly 7.5% of the sample lies in the top ten. Material for sequencing was PBMCs. These receptors originate from a male donor in good health and CMV-seronegative.

This clone was recorded at least ten times. The rearrangement uses TRBV11-3 and TRBJ2-2; 10 positions agree with TRBD2. Germline CDR1 SGHNT, CDR2 YENEEA. The V gene end was trimmed by 5 bases and the J gene end by 4 bases; junction bases not matched to a gene: 10. The CDR3 length is 17 residues. This CDR3 is CASSRTLAGGLTGELFF. As DNA, the CDR3 is TGTGCCAGCAGCCGTACTTTAGCGGGAGGACTCACCGGGGAGCTGTTTTTT.

The chain couples TRBV5-1 to TRBJ2-3, with 8 bases that match TRBD2. The CDR3 runs 18 residues. CDR1 and CDR2 from the germline V gene are SGHRS and YFSETQ. J was trimmed by 0 bases and V by 4 bases; bases with no gene match: 13. Here the CDR3 DNA reads TGCGCCAGCAGCACGAGCGGTAGCGGGACTACTAGCACAGATACGCAGTATTTT. This gives the protein CASSTSGSGTTSTDTQYF.

The chain combines TRBV5-1 with TRBJ2-5; TRBD2 might be the D (5 bases). V gave up 3 bases and J gave up 4 bases, with 13 bases separating them. Germline V gene lookup returns CDR1 SGHRS and CDR2 YFSETQ. The CDR3 has 14 residues. CDR3 region: CASSSAWAGETQYF. CDR3 DNA sequence: TGCGCCAGCAGCTCCGCGTGGGCGGGAGAGACCCAGTACTTC.

The J gene is TRBJ2-7, the V gene TRBV27; 10 bases fit TRBD2. Germline V gene lookup returns CDR1 MNHEY and CDR2 SMNVEV (reference sequence). V lost 0 bases, J lost 6 bases, and 8 bases stayed unmatched. The length of the CDR3 is 16 residues. The CDR3 bases are TGTGCCAGCAGTTTATCGGGGACTAGCGCCTCCGGCGAGCAGTACTTC. Its protein is CASSLSGTSASGEQYF.

This chain links TRBV6-6 with TRBJ2-2; possibly TRBD2 for D (6 bases). With 5 bases removed from V and 0 bases from J, the gap between germline ends came to 10 bases. This CDR3 region has 15 residues. In germline, CDR1 is MNHNY, CDR2 SVGAGI (reference sequence). CDR3 sequence (DNA): TGTGCCAGCAGTGCGGGACGGACGAACACCGGGGAGCTGTTTTTT. This encodes CASSAGRTNTGELFF.

The J gene is TRBJ1-2, the V gene TRBV28, with 9 nucleotides matching TRBD1. CDR1 is MDHEN, CDR2 SYDVKM, per germline. Trimming at V came to 5 bases and at J to 4 bases, leaving 11 bases not matched to a gene. This CDR3 is built from 16 residues. CDR3: CASSPPGTGRGYGYTF. CDR3 DNA: TGTGCCAGCAGTCCACCCGGGACAGGGAGGGGCTATGGCTACACCTTC.

The genes are TRBV25-1 and TRBJ1-4; the D is unclear. The CDR3 length is 11 residues. V was pared by 3 bases and J by 13 bases, with 9 bases between. Germline values: CDR1 MGHDK, CDR2 SYGVNS. CDR3 protein: CASSEGLSLFF. DNA for the CDR3: TGTGCCAGCAGTGAGGGCTTATCACTGTTTTTT.

V usage is TRBV27 and J usage is TRBJ1-5; 11 nucleotides match TRBD1. The germline gives CDR1 MNHEY, CDR2 SMNVEV (reference sequence). The CDR3 covers 15 residues. V lost 6 bases to trimming and J lost 4 bases; unmatched junction nucleotides: 5. The CDR3 loop is CASRPGQGANQPQHF. The CDR3 DNA sequence: TGTGCCAGCAGACCAGGACAGGGGGCGAATCAGCCCCAGCATTTT.

The genes are TRBV25-1 and TRBJ1-2; 9 bases map to TRBD1. V shed 5 bases and J 13 bases; nucleotides not matched to a gene: 11. The CDR3 runs to 13 residues. The germline V gene has CDR1 MGHDK and CDR2 SYGVNS. The CDR3 sequence is CASSQPGQGHSTF. As DNA, the CDR3 is TGTGCCAGCAGTCAGCCGGGACAGGGCCATAGCACCTTC.

The CDR3 DNA reads as TGCGCCAGCAGCTTTTACAGGGACGGCTATGGCTACACCTTC. It translates to CASSFYRDGYGYTF. The chain links TRBV5-1 to TRBJ1-2; perhaps TRBD1 as D (6 bases). The germline V and J ends were trimmed by 2 bases and 4 bases, with 12 bases remaining between them. The length of the CDR3 is 14 residues. The V gene's germline CDR1 is SGHRS and CDR2 YFSETQ.

V gene TRBV28 combines with J gene TRBJ1-1; possible D gene TRBD1, 6 bases. Germline CDR1 MDHEN, CDR2 SYDVKM. Trimming left V 4 bases short and J 2 bases short, with 17 bases between. The CDR3 is 16 amino acids. The CDR3 DNA sequence: TGTGCCAGCAGTTATAACTTCCGGGACATAAACACTGAAGCTTTCTTT. Translation: CASSYNFRDINTEAFF.

V gene TRBV9 combines with J gene TRBJ2-5, with 12 bases lining up with TRBD2. CDR3 length: 16 residues. Germline CDR1 SGDLS, CDR2 YYNGEE. After removal of 3 bases from V and 0 bases from J, the junction contained 3 bases not matched to a gene. The CDR3 here is CASSGTSGDYQETQYF. In nucleotides, the CDR3 is TGTGCCAGCAGCGGGACTAGCGGGGACTACCAAGAGACCCAGTACTTC.

This chain links TRBV19 with TRBJ1-1; D is perhaps TRBD1 (6 bases). Germline assignment: CDR1 LNHDA and CDR2 SQIVND (reference sequence). Trimming left V 9 bases short and J 0 bases short, with 11 bases between. This CDR3 is built from 13 residues. CDR3 in DNA: TGTGCCAGCAAACAGGGTATGAACACTGAAGCTTTCTTT. Its translation: CASKQGMNTEAFF.

The chain recombines TRBV25-1 with TRBJ2-7; perhaps TRBD1 as D (6 bases). V was pared by 8 bases and J by 5 bases, with 13 bases between. The CDR3 runs to 12 residues. The V gene's germline CDR1 is MGHDK and CDR2 SYGVNS. DNA of the CDR3: TGTGCCAGCGGCCCAGGGGTCCACGAGCAGTACTTC. It codes for CASGPGVHEQYF.

In its sample, this clone was seen a few times. The genes are TRBV15 and TRBJ2-7, with 7 positions matching TRBD2. CDR3 length: 16 amino acids. Germline V gene data show CDR1 as LNHNV and CDR2 as YYDKDF (reference sequence). V shed 1 base and J 7 bases; nucleotides not matched to a gene: 13. The CDR3 bases are TGTGCCACCAGCAGAGGGGGCGGCGGGAGCCTGATTGAGCAGTACTTC. Translation: CATSRGGGGSLIEQYF.

This chain connects TRBV2 to TRBJ2-3; D perhaps matches TRBD1 (6 bases). Germline-derived CDR1 and CDR2 are SNHLY and FYNNEI. This CDR3 is 15 amino acids long. Trimming removed 6 bases from V and 2 bases from J, with 15 bases in between. The DNA for the CDR3 is TGTGCCAGCAGGCCTACAGGGACGAACACAGATACGCAGTATTTT. It is translated as CASRPTGTNTDTQYF.

The V and J genes are TRBV15 and TRBJ1-6; 9 positions match TRBD1. V was clipped by 8 bases and J by 7 bases; unmatched bases: 3. This CDR3 contains 13 residues. Germline assignment: CDR1 LNHNV and CDR2 YYDKDF (reference sequence). This CDR3 reads CATGQGYNSPLHF. The CDR3 nucleotides are TGTGCCACCGGACAGGGGTACAATTCACCCCTCCACTTT.

The chain joins TRBV9 to TRBJ2-6; D call uncertain. The CDR3 sequence is 16 residues long. Germline V lookup: CDR1 SGDLS, CDR2 YYNGEE. Trimming removed 0 bases from V and 0 bases from J, with 7 bases in between. CDR3 DNA sequence: TGTGCCAGCAGCGTAGCTCCAGACTCTGGGGCCAACGTCCTGACTTTC. It codes for CASSVAPDSGANVLTF.

The chain has TRBV19 and TRBJ2-3; 9 nucleotides agree with TRBD2. With V trimmed by 6 bases and J by 2 bases, 9 bases remained unmatched. Germline V CDR1 and CDR2: LNHDA, SQIVND (reference sequence). This CDR3 is built from 16 residues. DNA for the CDR3: TGTGCCAGTAGCCTATTAGCGGGGGCCACCACAGATACGCAGTATTTT. Translated, it gives CASSLLAGATTDTQYF.

The chain employs TRBV9 and TRBJ1-2; possibly TRBD1 for D (6 bases). The V gene's germline CDR1 is SGDLS and CDR2 YYNGEE. The CDR3 is made up of 12 amino acids. V was pared by 4 bases and J by 6 bases, with 10 bases between. As DNA, the CDR3 is TGTGCCAGCAGCCCTACAGGGCATGGCTACACCTTC. This translates into CASSPTGHGYTF. The full variable domain, with the rest looked up from reference TRBV9 and TRBJ1-2, is DSGVTQTPKHLITATGQRVTLRCSPRSGDLSVYWYQQSLDQGLQFLIQYYNGEERAKGNILERFSAQQFPDLHSELNLSSLELGDSALYFCASSPTGHGYTFGSGTRLTVV.

The V and J genes are TRBV14 and TRBJ1-2, with a tentative D call TRBD1 (6 bases). The germline V gene has CDR1 SGHDN and CDR2 FVKESK. The V end lost 2 bases, the J end lost 4 bases, and 14 bases lay between the germline ends. This CDR3 region has 15 residues. The CDR3 protein is CASSQTPGGAYGYTF. Written as DNA, the CDR3 is TGTGCCAGCAGCCAAACCCCCGGGGGGGCCTATGGCTACACCTTC.

DNA of the CDR3: TGTGCCAGCAGCGTAGACGTCGGTCGCTCCTACAATGAGCAGTTCTTC. It is translated as CASSVDVGRSYNEQFF. This sequence joins TRBV9 and TRBJ2-1; no reliable D call. The V gene lost 0 bases and the J gene lost 0 bases, with 10 bases spanning the gap. The CDR3 consists of 16 residues. Germline CDR1 and CDR2: SGDLS and YYNGEE.